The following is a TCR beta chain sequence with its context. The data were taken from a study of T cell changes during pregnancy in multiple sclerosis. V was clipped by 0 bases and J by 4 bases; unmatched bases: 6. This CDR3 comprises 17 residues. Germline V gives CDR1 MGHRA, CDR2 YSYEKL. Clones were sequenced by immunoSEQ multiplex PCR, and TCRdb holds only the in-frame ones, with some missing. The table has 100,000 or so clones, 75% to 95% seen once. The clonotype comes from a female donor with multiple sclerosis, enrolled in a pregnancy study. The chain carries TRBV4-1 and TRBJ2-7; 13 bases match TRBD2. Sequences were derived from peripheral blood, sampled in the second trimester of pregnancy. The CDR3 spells CASSQDHGTSGMYEQYF. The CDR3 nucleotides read TGCGCCAGCAGCCAAGATCATGGGACTAGCGGGATGTACGAGCAGTACTTC.